The 28 T cell receptor beta chains in this list originate from one sample, sequenced in a study of OX40 agonist ivuxolimab in advanced cancers. Produced via immunoSEQ multiplex PCR; TCRdb's table is partial and in-frame only. The sample holds under 100,000 clones, about 91% seen once. This material consisted of CD4+ or CD8+ T cells sorted from blood, taken in a trial of the OX40 agonist ivuxolimab. The receptors shown here come from an adult with an advanced solid tumor such as melanoma, head and neck, liver or kidney cancer.

The CDR3 spells CASSPLGTRKNGNTIYF. The CDR3 DNA is TGCGCCAGCAGCCCTCTCGGGACACGGAAAAACGGAAACACCATATATTTT. V usage is TRBV23-1 and J usage is TRBJ1-3; TRBD1 might be the D (6 bases). TRBV23-1 is reported as an ORF; its role is uncertain. The CDR3 sequence is 17 residues long. V gave up 6 bases and J gave up 4 bases, with 22 bases separating them.

V gene TRBV5-4 combines with J gene TRBJ2-7; TRBD1 aligns across 8 bases. The germline gives CDR1 SGHNT, CDR2 YYREEE (reference sequence). The CDR3 length is 16 residues. The J segment lost 4 bases and the V segment lost 4 bases, leaving 13 bases of the junction unmatched. This CDR3 reads CASSQKGQVFNYEQYF. The CDR3 nucleotides read TGTGCCAGCAGCCAGAAGGGACAGGTTTTTAATTACGAGCAGTACTTC. Supplemented by reference TRBV5-4 and TRBJ2-7, the full variable domain reads ETGVTQSPTHLIKTRGQQVTLRCSSQSGHNTVSWYQQALGQGPQFIFQYYREEENGRGNFPPRFSGLQFPNYSSELNVNALELDDSALYLCASSQKGQVFNYEQYFGPGTRLTVT.

This rearrangement joins TRBV11-2 to TRBJ2-1; D remains ambiguous. The V and J ends lost 1 base and 0 bases respectively, with 4 bases between them. Looked up from germline, CDR1 is SGHAT and CDR2 is FQNNGV. This CDR3 has 14 amino acids. The CDR3 DNA sequence: TGTGCCAGCAGCTTAGGAGGCTCCTACAATGAGCAGTTCTTC. Its protein is CASSLGGSYNEQFF. Using reference TRBV11-2 and TRBJ2-1 for the parts outside the CDR3, the full variable domain is EAGVAQSPRYKIIEKRQSVAFWCNPISGHATLYWYQQILGQGPKLLIQFQNNGVVDDSQLPKDRFSAERLKGVDSTLKIQPAKLEDSAVYLCASSLGGSYNEQFFGPGTRLTVL.

The CDR3 spells CASSPPSAFSYEQYF. The CDR3 DNA reads TGTGCCAGCAGCCCCCCTAGCGCGTTCTCCTACGAGCAGTACTTC. The chain is built from TRBV28 and TRBJ2-7; the D gene is possibly TRBD2 (6 bases). CDR3 length: 15 residues. V was shortened by 6 bases and J by 0 bases, with 15 bases between the two germline ends. Germline V gene lookup returns CDR1 MDHEN and CDR2 SYDVKM. The full variable domain, completed using reference TRBV28 and TRBJ2-7, is DVKVTQSSRYLVKRTGEKVFLECVQDMDHENMFWYRQDPGLGLRLIYFSYDVKMKEKGDIPEGYSVSREKKERFSLILESASTNQTSMYLCASSPPSAFSYEQYFGPGTRLTVT.

The chain uses TRBV28 and TRBJ1-4, with no clear D. In germline, CDR1 is MDHEN, CDR2 SYDVKM. CDR3 length: 9 amino acids. The CDR3 region is CGKREKLFF. DNA for the CDR3: TGTGGCAAAAGGGAAAAACTGTTTTTT.

V gene TRBV19 combines with J gene TRBJ2-7; D is possibly TRBD1 (5 bases). This CDR3 is built from 13 residues. Germline CDR1 and CDR2: LNHDA and SQIVND (reference sequence). V was clipped by 4 bases and J by 3 bases, with 10 bases between them. The CDR3 sequence is CASSRAGNYEQYF. CDR3 sequence (DNA): TGTGCCAGTAGTAGGGCAGGGAACTACGAGCAGTACTTC.

The chain is built from TRBV7-2 and TRBJ1-4; D is undetermined. V dropped 2 bases and J dropped 0 bases, with 7 bases sitting between them. Germline V gene data show CDR1 as SGHTA and CDR2 as FQGNSA. The CDR3 sequence is 15 residues long. For the CDR3, the DNA is TGTGCCAGCAGCTTACAGATGACAACTAATGAAAAACTGTTTTTT. It yields the protein CASSLQMTTNEKLFF.

This chain connects TRBV5-1 to TRBJ2-2; no clear D. Trimming took 1 base from V and 1 from J, leaving 8 bases between them. The CDR3 has 15 amino acids. Looked up from germline, CDR1 is SGHRS and CDR2 is YFSETQ. This CDR3 reads CASSLTGLNTGELFF. CDR3 nucleotides: TGCGCCAGCAGCTTGACGGGCCTGAACACCGGGGAGCTGTTTTTT.

This clone was seen only once. The rearrangement joins TRBV5-1 to TRBJ2-1; 10 bases agree with TRBD2. J was trimmed by 7 bases and V by 2 bases; bases with no gene match: 9. In germline, CDR1 is SGHRS, CDR2 YFSETQ. CDR3 length equals 16 residues. CDR3 coding DNA: TGCGCCAGCAGCTTCTCTAGCGGGAGTAAGGAAAATGAGCAGTTCTTC. This translates into CASSFSSGSKENEQFF.

The chain uses TRBV5-1 and TRBJ1-2; D gene ambiguous. The CDR3 has 16 residues. Germline V gene sequence: CDR1 SGHRS, CDR2 YFSETQ. The germline V and J ends were trimmed by 0 bases and 6 bases, with 18 bases remaining between them. The CDR3 nucleotides are TGCGCCAGCAGCTTGGGACCCTCCGGAGAAGGGAATGGCTACACCTTC. As protein: CASSLGPSGEGNGYTF.

This chain uses TRBV19 with TRBJ2-7; 13 nucleotides agree with TRBD2. The junction had 1 base not matched to a gene; V was cut back by 6 bases and J by 2 bases. This CDR3 is 14 amino acids long. Germline values: CDR1 LNHDA, CDR2 SQIVND (reference sequence). In DNA, the CDR3 is TGTGCCAGTAGACTAGCGGGAGGGCCCTACGAGCAGTACTTC. This sequence encodes CASRLAGGPYEQYF.

The chain carries TRBV28 and TRBJ1-3; unclear D gene. V lost 5 bases and J 0 bases, leaving 17 bases between the germline ends. CDR1 MDHEN and CDR2 SYDVKM come from the germline V gene. CDR3 length: 17 residues. CDR3 region: CASSTPGGPDSGNTIYF. CDR3 DNA: TGTGCCAGCAGTACCCCGGGCGGGCCCGACTCTGGAAACACCATATATTTT.

The rearrangement uses TRBV5-1 and TRBJ2-3; 9 bases line up with TRBD2. CDR1 and CDR2 from the germline V gene are SGHRS and YFSETQ. CDR3 size: 13 residues. Unmatched junction bases numbered 7, after V lost 6 bases and J lost 8 bases. For the CDR3, the DNA is TGCGCCAGCACGGCGGGAGGGCCTAGTACGCAGTATTTT. Its protein product is CASTAGGPSTQYF.

CDR3 amino acids: CASSPRSVGLYGYTF. CDR3 coding DNA: TGTGCCAGCAGTCCCCGAAGTGTAGGTCTCTATGGCTACACCTTC. The chain joins TRBV28 to TRBJ1-2; D unclear. The CDR3 consists of 15 residues. V shed 5 bases and J shed 4 bases, with 17 bases lying between them. Germline V gene sequence: CDR1 MDHEN, CDR2 SYDVKM.

The genes are TRBV27 and TRBJ2-3; 11 nucleotides agree with TRBD2. Germline assignment: CDR1 MNHEY and CDR2 SMNVEV (reference sequence). The CDR3 contains 16 residues. J was trimmed by 1 base and V by 4 bases; bases with no gene match: 4. CDR3 amino acids: CASSSRLAGRTDTQYF. The CDR3 coding sequence is TGTGCCAGCAGTTCCCGACTAGCGGGGCGCACAGATACGCAGTATTTT.

The gene calls are TRBV23-1 and TRBJ2-7; possibly TRBD1 for D (6 bases). TRBV23-1 is recorded as an ORF, its role being uncertain. With 3 bases removed from V and 2 bases from J, the gap between germline ends came to 11 bases. The CDR3 is made up of 14 amino acids. CDR3 amino acids: CASSHPGAPYEQYF. The CDR3 nucleotides are TGCGCCAGCAGTCATCCAGGGGCTCCCTACGAGCAGTACTTC.

The rearrangement links TRBV4-2 to TRBJ2-7, with TRBD2 identical over 11 bases. The CDR3 length is 17 residues. V shed 4 bases and J 3 bases; nucleotides not matched to a gene: 11. CDR1 LGHNA and CDR2 YNFKEQ come from the germline V gene. The CDR3, as DNA: TGTGCCAGCAGCCCAACGGGACTAGCGGATCAAGACTACGAGCAGTACTTC. This gives the protein CASSPTGLADQDYEQYF.

This clone was counted between two and nine times. The genes are TRBV10-3 and TRBJ1-3; weak D call: TRBD1 (5 bases). V lost 10 bases and J 0 bases, leaving 7 bases between the germline ends. Per the germline V gene, CDR1 is ENHRY and CDR2 is SYGVKD. This CDR3 has 12 residues. CDR3 DNA sequence: TGTGCCACTCAGGGCTCTGGAAACACCATATATTTT. Translating it yields CATQGSGNTIYF.

On this clone itself: Other DNA variants within this sample encode the same CDR3. The chain uses TRBV28 and TRBJ2-2, with D unresolved. Germline CDR1 and CDR2: MDHEN and SYDVKM. This CDR3 is built from 11 residues. Trimming removed 3 bases at V and 7 bases at J, with 3 bases between. CDR3 residues: CASSFRGELFF. Written as DNA, the CDR3 is TGTGCCAGCAGTTTCCGCGGGGAGCTGTTTTTT.

V and J are TRBV19 and TRBJ1-3, with D unclear. CDR3 length: 11 residues. CDR1 and CDR2 from the germline V gene are LNHDA and SQIVND (reference sequence). Trimming took off 3 bases at V and 8 bases at J, with 5 bases between the two ends. Here the CDR3 DNA reads TGTGCCAGTAGTATTGCATACACCATATATTTT. Residues: CASSIAYTIYF.

Remarks on this clone: The CDR3 ends on some other residue instead of the conserved phenylalanine or tryptophan, so this is likely a read error. Because the CDR3's place on the DNA is in doubt, the DNA is left out and the CDR3 is given as listed by TCRdb. V usage is TRBV4-3 and J usage is TRBJ2-7; the table names TRBD2, a call not compared with the DNA. Germline V gives CDR1 LGHNA, CDR2 YSLEER. Termini included, the CDR3 measures 15 amino acids. This CDR3 reads CASSQDPQELAGVPI.

The V and J genes are TRBV5-4 and TRBJ2-3; no clear D gene. Germline lookup yields CDR1 SGHNT and CDR2 YYREEE (reference sequence). The V end was cut by 1 base, the J end by 5 bases, with 17 bases between. The CDR3 runs 16 residues. CDR3 DNA sequence: TGTGCCAGCAGCTTGTTCGAAGCGATCGTCGGAGATACGCAGTATTTT. Residues: CASSLFEAIVGDTQYF.

The DNA of the CDR3 is TGCAGCGCCTCAGGGGTCAATGAGCAGTTCTTC. It yields the protein CSASGVNEQFF. V usage is TRBV29-1 and J usage is TRBJ2-1, with D possibly matching TRBD1 (6 bases). The CDR3 runs to 11 residues. Germline CDR1 SQVTM, CDR2 ANQGSEA. The ends were cut back, 7 bases at V and 6 bases at J, with 10 bases in the middle.

The chain carries TRBV27 and TRBJ2-1; D gene uncertain. In germline, CDR1 is MNHEY, CDR2 SMNVEV (reference sequence). With 3 bases removed from V and 9 bases from J, the gap between germline ends came to 9 bases. CDR3 length: 12 amino acids. The CDR3 region is CASSFPVGEQFF. For the CDR3, the DNA is TGTGCCAGCAGTTTCCCGGTCGGTGAGCAGTTCTTC.

This clone is medium-sized within its sample. The chain uses TRBV28 and TRBJ1-5; the D gene is possibly TRBD1 (5 bases). Germline V gene lookup returns CDR1 MDHEN and CDR2 SYDVKM. The CDR3 runs to 15 residues. V dropped 3 bases and J dropped 4 bases, with 13 bases sitting between them. This chain's CDR3 is CASSFRGVGNQPQHF. CDR3 bases: TGTGCCAGCAGTTTTCGGGGGGTTGGGAATCAGCCCCAGCATTTT. Filled out from reference TRBV28 and TRBJ1-5, the complete variable domain reads DVKVTQSSRYLVKRTGEKVFLECVQDMDHENMFWYRQDPGLGLRLIYFSYDVKMKEKGDIPEGYSVSREKKERFSLILESASTNQTSMYLCASSFRGVGNQPQHFGDGTRLSIL.

This chain links TRBV5-1 with TRBJ2-5, with TRBD1 matching over 7 bases. V trimming: 1 base; J trimming: 2 bases; junction bases outside the gene matches: 5. The CDR3 extends over 15 amino acids. Germline V gives CDR1 SGHRS, CDR2 YFSETQ. The CDR3 sequence is CASSLMGQRQETQYF. CDR3 DNA sequence: TGCGCCAGCAGCTTGATGGGACAGAGACAAGAGACCCAGTACTTC.

This clone was counted a few times. The chain joins TRBV5-1 to TRBJ1-2; D gene unclear. V was clipped by 2 bases and J by 6 bases, with 11 bases between them. This CDR3 is built from 13 residues. CDR1 and CDR2 from the germline V gene are SGHRS and YFSETQ. The CDR3 DNA reads as TGCGCCAGCAGCTTAACAGACTCCCATGGCTACACCTTC. As protein: CASSLTDSHGYTF.

The gene calls are TRBV10-3 and TRBJ2-7; no definite D call. CDR3 length equals 12 residues. V lost 2 bases, J lost 3 bases, and 5 bases lay in between. Germline loops: CDR1 ENHRY, CDR2 SYGVKD. The CDR3 protein is CAISEVIYEQYF. The CDR3, as DNA: TGTGCCATCAGTGAGGTAATCTACGAGCAGTACTTC.